These 18 T cell receptor beta chains originate from one sample sequenced in a study of cytomegalovirus exposure and HLA in healthy donors (dated by TCRdb to the late 2010s). The receptor library was made with the immunoSEQ multiplex PCR assay. For the multiplex PCR, a mixture combining 60 forward primers for TCR Vbeta segments and 13 reverse primers for TCR Jbeta segments was used. The table was pulled from immuneACCESS by TCRdb, which kept in-frame rearrangements only. Such tables lose some clones; where checked, under half of the loss comes from unresolved V genes, and the rest has no known cause. The sample yields fewer than 200,000 clones; approximately 80% were counted once. The top ten constitute just over 4.5% of the sample. Sequencing was performed on PBMCs. These receptors originate from a woman in her 50s in good health and CMV-seropositive.

This clone was seen once. The same CDR3 is also encoded by other DNA sequences in this sample. The chain couples TRBV4-2 to TRBJ1-1; 12 bases fit TRBD1. V was pared by 4 bases and J by 3 bases, with 6 bases of the junction left unmatched. This CDR3 has 16 residues. The V gene's germline CDR1 is LGHNA and CDR2 YNFKEQ. CDR3 DNA: TGTGCCAGCAGCCCCCGGGACAGGGGGCTTGACACTGAAGCTTTCTTT. This encodes CASSPRDRGLDTEAFF.

This sequence joins TRBV28 and TRBJ2-5; 9 positions agree with TRBD2. Matching the DNA end better, TRBJ2-7 makes the J call doubtful. Germline V gene data show CDR1 as MDHEN and CDR2 as SYDVKM. CDR3 length: 14 residues. The CDR3 reads CASASSGVPYEQYF. CDR3 DNA sequence: TGTGCCAGCGCATCTAGCGGGGTCCCCTACGAGCAGTACTTC.

J is TRBJ2-7 and V is TRBV18; 8 nucleotides match TRBD2. This CDR3 spans 14 amino acids. The germline CDR1 and CDR2 sequences are KGHSH and LQKENI. The trim removed 6 bases at V and 2 bases at J, leaving 6 bases unmatched. The CDR3 is CASSRGGLAYEQYF. The CDR3 DNA reads as TGTGCCAGCTCCCGCGGGGGGTTAGCCTACGAGCAGTACTTC.

The genes are TRBV19 and TRBJ2-7, with a weak D call TRBD2 (6 bases). V gave up 6 bases and J gave up 2 bases, with 11 bases separating them. Germline V CDR1 and CDR2: LNHDA, SQIVND (reference sequence). The length of the CDR3 is 13 residues. The CDR3 DNA follows: TGTGCCAGTAGCCTTGCGGGGCCCTACGAGCAGTACTTC. Residues: CASSLAGPYEQYF.

The chain links TRBV5-4 to TRBJ2-5; TRBD2 matches 12 bases. The closer fit of TRBJ2-7 to the DNA end suggests the J call may be wrong. CDR3 length: 16 amino acids. From germline, CDR1 is SGHNT and CDR2 YYREEE (reference sequence). Written as DNA, the CDR3 is TGTGCCAGCAGCTTGGCCCGGACTAGCGGGGTCTACGAGCAGTACTTC. Its translation: CASSLARTSGVYEQYF.

The chain couples TRBV6-1 to TRBJ1-6; D unclear. Germline CDR1 is MNHNS and CDR2 is SASEGT. CDR3 length: 16 amino acids. Trimming shortened V by 3 bases and J by 0 bases, and 9 bases separated the two germline ends. Here the CDR3 reads CASSDRLSSYNSPLHF. The DNA of the CDR3 is TGTGCCAGCAGTGACCGACTGAGCTCCTATAATTCACCCCTCCACTTT.

This chain joins TRBV27 and TRBJ2-7; 7 bases match TRBD2. Looked up from germline, CDR1 is MNHEY and CDR2 is SMNVEV (reference sequence). The CDR3 is made up of 18 amino acids. The V and J ends lost 5 bases and 0 bases, in that order; junction bases with no gene match: 16. CDR3 loop: CASSPLGTTSGSSYEQYF. In DNA form, the CDR3 reads TGTGCCAGCAGTCCGCTTGGGACTACGAGCGGAAGCTCCTACGAGCAGTACTTC.

This clone was seen a handful of times. CDR3 sequence reads: CASSDEDRGRVRPQHF. The CDR3 coding sequence is TGTGCCAGCAGTGACGAAGACAGGGGGAGAGTAAGGCCCCAGCATTTT. The genes are TRBV6-4 and TRBJ1-5, with 9 bases aligning to TRBD1. This CDR3 region has 16 residues. Trimming took 2 bases from V and 9 from J; bases not matched to a gene: 11. Germline values: CDR1 MRHNA, CDR2 SNTAGT.

The CDR3 region has the DNA TGTGCCAGCAGCTTGGGGGGGCGCTTCTCTAACTATGGCTACACCTTC. This translates into CASSLGGRFSNYGYTF. This sequence joins TRBV5-5 and TRBJ1-2; a possible D gene is TRBD1 (6 bases). Trimming stripped 0 bases from V and 0 bases from J, with 12 bases between. Germline V lookup: CDR1 SGHKS, CDR2 YYEKEE (reference sequence). The CDR3 sequence is 16 residues long.

The chain couples TRBV7-2 to TRBJ2-5, with 10 bases fitting TRBD1. There are 14 residues in the CDR3. CDR1 is SGHTA and CDR2 is FQGNSA in the germline V gene. V dropped 5 bases and J dropped 6; count of bases not matched to a gene: 6. This chain's CDR3 is CASSPRQGAKTQYF. The CDR3 DNA sequence: TGTGCCAGCAGCCCTCGACAGGGGGCCAAGACCCAGTACTTC.

V usage is TRBV6-5 and J usage is TRBJ2-7, with D hard to call. The germline gives CDR1 MNHEY, CDR2 SVGAGI. Trimming pared 6 bases from V and 9 bases from J, leaving 24 bases between. The CDR3 is 15 residues long. In DNA, the CDR3 is TGTGCCAGCAGCCCCGGCGACCGCCGGTGGGCGATGCAGTACTTC. This translates into CASSPGDRRWAMQYF.

As to this clone: One end of the junction fails to match germline, which may point to a read error. The chain employs TRBV5-5 and TRBJ2-7; 9 positions match TRBD1. The CDR3 spans 15 residues. Germline V gene sequence: CDR1 SGHKS, CDR2 YYEKEE (reference sequence). The CDR3 DNA is TGTGCCAGCAGCCCCTATTGGCCCACAGGGGGCACTCGAAACTTC. Protein sequence: CASSPYWPTGGTRNF.

The V and J genes are TRBV5-4 and TRBJ2-7, with D perhaps TRBD2 (6 bases). Trimming removed 0 bases from V and 2 bases from J, with 18 bases in between. CDR3 size: 17 residues. Germline lookup yields CDR1 SGHNT and CDR2 YYREEE (reference sequence). The CDR3 protein is CASSLALASRQPYEQYF. As DNA, the CDR3 is TGTGCCAGCAGCTTGGCCCTAGCGAGCCGACAGCCCTACGAGCAGTACTTC.

CDR3 coding DNA: TGTGCCAGCAGCCATCGGACAGACGAGCAGTACTTC. It encodes CASSHRTDEQYF. The chain links TRBV28 to TRBJ2-7; D may be TRBD1 (6 bases). CDR1 is MDHEN and CDR2 is SYDVKM in the germline V gene. The CDR3 is made up of 12 amino acids. V was pared by 6 bases and J by 5 bases, with 11 bases between.

The chain has TRBV7-2 and TRBJ1-1; 7 bases are a match to TRBD1. The V segment lost 2 bases and the J segment 1 base; nucleotides outside the gene matches: 7. Germline CDR1 and CDR2: SGHTA and FQGNSA. CDR3 length: 16 residues. The CDR3 is CASSLYGDRANTEAFF. The CDR3 DNA sequence: TGTGCCAGCAGCTTATACGGAGACAGGGCGAACACTGAAGCTTTCTTT.

This chain connects TRBV5-1 to TRBJ1-2; no clear D. Germline V gene sequence: CDR1 SGHRS, CDR2 YFSETQ. Trimming cost V 5 bases and J 0 bases, with 8 bases left between them. The CDR3 runs 13 residues. The CDR3 DNA is TGCGCCAGCAGGCAGACATCTAACTATGGCTACACCTTC. Translating it yields CASRQTSNYGYTF.

The chain joins TRBV4-2 to TRBJ1-1; unclear D gene. Trimming took 3 bases from V and 4 from J, leaving 9 bases between them. The CDR3 loop spans 13 amino acids. The V gene's germline CDR1 is LGHNA and CDR2 YNFKEQ. DNA for the CDR3: TGTGCCAGCAGCCAGGGGAGCTTCACTGAAGCTTTCTTT. This translates into CASSQGSFTEAFF.

This sequence joins TRBV5-1 and TRBJ2-7, with TRBD2 identical over 11 bases. CDR1 and CDR2 from the germline V gene are SGHRS and YFSETQ. The trim removed 0 bases at V and 2 bases at J, leaving 4 bases unmatched. The CDR3 is made up of 16 amino acids. The DNA of the CDR3 is TGCGCCAGCAGCTTGGGGATACTAGCGGGAGCCTACGAGCAGTACTTC. Protein product: CASSLGILAGAYEQYF.